This T cell receptor (beta chain) was obtained from a study of shared clonotypes between healthy human individuals. Trimming stripped 2 bases from V and 7 bases from J, with 15 bases between. CDR1 and CDR2 (germline): MNHEY, SVGAGI. The CDR3 length is 16 residues. This table comes from immunoSEQ multiplex PCR, and its TCRdb copy is limited to in-frame clones, with some not included. The table records a few million clones, roughly 92% of them present only once. Sample: naive CD4+ T cells sorted from blood. As to subset: CD45RA+ positively selected. This chain uses TRBV6-5 with TRBJ1-6; tentatively, D is TRBD1 (6 bases). The TCR originated in a man between 18 and 29 years old in good health. The DNA of the CDR3 is TGTGCCAGCAGTTACAGCAGGGGAACATTGAATTCACCCCTCCACTTT. It translates to CASSYSRGTLNSPLHF.